Presented here are 14 T cell receptor beta chains from one specimen sequenced in a study of cytomegalovirus exposure and HLA in healthy donors. Both 60 Vbeta primers and 13 Jbeta primers went into the PCR. Profiled with immunoSEQ multiplex PCR; TCRdb holds only in-frame clones, not every one. This sample has under 150,000 clones, with 80% found just once. Specimen: PBMCs. The receptors originated from a man aged 50 or older in good health and CMV-seronegative.

This clone was seen a handful of times. The chain carries TRBV18 and TRBJ1-2; unclear D gene. In germline, CDR1 is KGHSH, CDR2 LQKENI. The CDR3 has 16 amino acids. Trimming took 4 bases from V and 2 from J, leaving 17 bases between them. The CDR3 loop is CASSRTDNRMNYGYTF. The DNA for the CDR3 is TGTGCCAGCTCACGAACCGACAATCGAATGAACTATGGCTACACCTTC.

V gene TRBV5-1 combines with J gene TRBJ1-1, with a weak D call TRBD1 (6 bases). V was pared by 0 bases and J by 5 bases, with 14 bases between. This CDR3 contains 15 residues. CDR1 is SGHRS and CDR2 is YFSETQ in the germline V gene. Written as DNA, the CDR3 is TGCGCCAGCAGCTTGGAGCCAGGGGAAGGAACTGAAGCTTTCTTT. Translation: CASSLEPGEGTEAFF.

V usage is TRBV20-1 and J usage is TRBJ1-1; no clear D gene. The CDR3 has 11 residues. Germline lookup yields CDR1 DFQATT and CDR2 SNEGSKA (reference sequence). The V and J ends lost 2 bases and 6 bases respectively, with 7 bases between them. Written as DNA, the CDR3 is TGCAGTGCTAGAAACTCCGCTGAAGCTTTCTTT. Its protein is CSARNSAEAFF.

This CDR3 reads CASRGRVGNSPLHF. CDR3 nucleotide sequence: TGTGCCAGCAGGGGGCGTGTGGGTAATTCACCCCTCCACTTT. This rearrangement joins TRBV2 to TRBJ1-6, with D perhaps TRBD1 (5 bases). Germline V gene sequence: CDR1 SNHLY, CDR2 FYNNEI. V was trimmed by 6 bases and J by 6 bases, leaving 12 bases between them. This CDR3 is built from 14 residues. The full variable domain, in which reference TRBV2 and TRBJ1-6 provide the parts outside the CDR3, is EPEVTQTPSHQVTQMGQEVILRCVPISNHLYFYWYRQILGQKVEFLVSFYNNEISEKSEIFDDQFSVERPDGSNFTLKIRSTKLEDSAMYFCASRGRVGNSPLHFGNGTRLTVT.

The chain's CDR3 is CSVVKTGTNYGYTF. In nucleotides, the CDR3 is TGCAGCGTTGTTAAGACAGGGACGAACTATGGCTACACCTTC. The chain combines TRBV29-1 with TRBJ1-2; 7 positions match TRBD1. The CDR3 length is 14 residues. The germline V gene has CDR1 SQVTM and CDR2 ANQGSEA. Trimming removed 4 bases from V and 2 bases from J; junction bases left unmatched: 7. Filled out from reference TRBV29-1 and TRBJ1-2, the complete variable domain reads SAVISQKPSRDICQRGTSLTIQCQVDSQVTMMFWYRQQPGQSLTLIATANQGSEATYESGFVIDKFPISRPNLTFSTLTVSNMSPEDSSIYLCSVVKTGTNYGYTFGSGTRLTVV.

The gene calls are TRBV5-1 and TRBJ2-5, with TRBD2 matching 7 bases. The trim removed 0 bases at V and 0 bases at J, leaving 8 bases unmatched. Germline V gene data show CDR1 as SGHRS and CDR2 as YFSETQ. The CDR3 has 17 amino acids. In nucleotides, the CDR3 is TGCGCCAGCAGCTTGGTTGGGCTAGCGGCGTACCAAGAGACCCAGTACTTC. Its protein product is CASSLVGLAAYQETQYF.

This sequence joins TRBV19 and TRBJ1-5, with D possibly being TRBD1 (6 bases). In germline, CDR1 is LNHDA, CDR2 SQIVND (reference sequence). CDR3 length: 15 amino acids. V was trimmed by 4 bases and J by 2 bases, leaving 12 bases between them. CDR3 DNA: TGTGCCAGTAGTACCACAGGGTACGGCAATCAGCCCCAGCATTTT. Its translation is CASSTTGYGNQPQHF.

The genes are TRBV4-1 and TRBJ1-5; D gene uncertain. The V gene's germline CDR1 is MGHRA and CDR2 YSYEKL. The CDR3 consists of 16 residues. The V and J ends lost 0 bases and 3 bases respectively, with 12 bases between them. Here the CDR3 reads CASSQDYSGFNQPQHF. The CDR3, as DNA: TGCGCCAGCAGCCAAGATTATTCGGGTTTCAATCAGCCCCAGCATTTT.

The CDR3 DNA follows: TGCGCCAGCAGCTTGGTCGGGACAGGGAGTGGAAACACCATATATTTT. Translating it yields CASSLVGTGSGNTIYF. This sequence joins TRBV5-1 and TRBJ1-3, with 9 bases fitting TRBD1. Germline CDR1 SGHRS, CDR2 YFSETQ. The CDR3 consists of 16 residues. With 0 bases clipped from V and 3 bases from J, the junction kept 4 bases outside the gene matches.

This clone was seen a few times. The chain employs TRBV30 and TRBJ1-2; no definite D call. V was cut by 0 bases and J by 10 bases, with 9 bases left in between. CDR1 and CDR2 (germline): GTSNPN, SVGIG (reference sequence). The CDR3 contains 11 residues. CDR3 sequence: CAWSVLGVYTF. CDR3 in DNA: TGTGCCTGGAGTGTACTCGGAGTCTACACCTTC.

The chain recombines TRBV13 with TRBJ2-1; 11 nucleotides agree with TRBD2. J was trimmed by 0 bases and V by 5 bases; bases with no gene match: 3. The CDR3 runs 16 residues. Germline values: CDR1 PRHDT, CDR2 FYEKMQ (reference sequence). CDR3: CASSPTSGVSYNEQFF. Here the CDR3 DNA reads TGTGCCAGCAGCCCGACTAGCGGGGTCTCCTACAATGAGCAGTTCTTC.

The gene calls are TRBV4-1 and TRBJ2-7; 7 bases map to TRBD1. Germline CDR1 reads MGHRA; CDR2 reads YSYEKL. The junction had 13 bases not matched to a gene; V was cut back by 4 bases and J by 7 bases. This CDR3 has 15 residues. DNA of the CDR3: TGCGCCAGCAGCCTCGATGCGGACAGGAGTCGTGAGCAGTACTTC. It translates to CASSLDADRSREQYF.

This sequence joins TRBV5-8 and TRBJ1-5, with D perhaps matching TRBD1 (5 bases). Germline CDR1 and CDR2: SGHTS and YDEGEE. With 4 bases removed from V and 0 bases from J, the gap between germline ends came to 11 bases. The CDR3 is made up of 15 amino acids. CDR3 DNA sequence: TGTGCCAGCAGCCTAACAGACAGTAGCAATCAGCCCCAGCATTTT. Translated, it gives CASSLTDSSNQPQHF.

The genes are TRBV29-1 and TRBJ2-3; D possibly corresponds to TRBD1 (7 bases). The germline V and J ends were trimmed by 7 bases and 5 bases, with 16 bases remaining between them. Germline values: CDR1 SQVTM, CDR2 ANQGSEA. The CDR3 sequence is 13 residues long. CDR3 in amino acids: CSASGGSGDTQYF. The CDR3 region has the DNA TGCAGCGCCTCAGGGGGGAGTGGAGATACGCAGTATTTT.